This T cell receptor beta chain originates from a study of T cells in localized non-small cell lung cancer. Study-level points and caveats: Owing to sequencing of a solitary tumor region, heterogeneity cannot be discounted. Among the top 100 tumor clones, a median about 59 appeared in adjacent lung. Uninvolved nearby lung showed the greatest T cell clonality, exceeding that found in tumor. An association was observed between higher blood T cell density and longer overall survival.

Comments on this clone: Its antigen remains unknown.

CDR1 is ENHRY, CDR2 SYGVKD, per germline. V was trimmed by 0 bases and J by 1 base, leaving 1 base between them. The CDR3 has 12 amino acids. TCRdb's copy holds only in-frame clones and misses some; the assay was immunoSEQ multiplex PCR. In the table there are 75,000 to 80,000 clones, about 88% of which are singletons. The chain has TRBV10-3 and TRBJ2-7, with unresolved D. The sample in question was peripheral blood, obtained before any cancer treatment. This sequence originates from a woman aged 35-75 years with stage I squamous cell lung carcinoma. The CDR3: CAISESSYEQYF. CDR3 nucleotide sequence: TGTGCCATCAGTGAGTCTTCCTACGAGCAGTACTTC.